This T cell receptor beta chain was identified during a study of cytomegalovirus exposure and HLA in healthy donors. A remark on this clone: One junction end does not reproduce the germline sequence, and a read error may be involved.

60 Vbeta and 13 Jbeta primers were used in PCR. Repertoires were generated with immunoSEQ multiplex PCR, while TCRdb's copy carries only in-frame clones and drops some. The table has more than 150,000 clones, 75% to 85% seen once. The CDR3 contains 12 residues. Germline CDR1 LNHDA, CDR2 SQIVND (reference sequence). This chain connects TRBV19 to TRBJ1-1; D may be TRBD1 (6 bases). The sample comprised PBMCs. The source of this sequence is a girl aged 10-17 years in good health and CMV-seropositive. CDR3 nucleotides: TGTGCCAGTAGTATAGGCAACAGGGAAGCTTTTTTT. Its translation is CASSIGNREAFF.